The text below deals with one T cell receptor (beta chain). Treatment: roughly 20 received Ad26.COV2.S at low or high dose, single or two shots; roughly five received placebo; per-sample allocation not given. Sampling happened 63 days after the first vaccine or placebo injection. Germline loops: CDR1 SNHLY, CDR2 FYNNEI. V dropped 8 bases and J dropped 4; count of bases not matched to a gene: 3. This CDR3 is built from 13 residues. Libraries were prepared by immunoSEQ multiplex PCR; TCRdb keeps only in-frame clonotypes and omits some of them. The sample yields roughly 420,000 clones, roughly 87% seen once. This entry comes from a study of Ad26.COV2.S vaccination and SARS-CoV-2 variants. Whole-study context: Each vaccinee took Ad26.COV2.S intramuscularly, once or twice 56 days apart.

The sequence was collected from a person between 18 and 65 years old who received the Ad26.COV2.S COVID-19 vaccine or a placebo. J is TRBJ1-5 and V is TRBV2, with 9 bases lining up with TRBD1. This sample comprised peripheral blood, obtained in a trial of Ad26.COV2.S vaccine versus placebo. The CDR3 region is CASRQGGNQPQHF. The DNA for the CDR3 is TGTGCCAGCCGACAGGGGGGGAATCAGCCCCAGCATTTT.